This T cell receptor (beta chain) was recorded in a study of cytomegalovirus exposure and HLA in healthy donors. The overall study: An earlier analysis found 120 million or so unique TCR beta sequences from 150 million to 200 million T cells. Regarding the study as a whole: A later analysis revealed that TCR association rates differed between HLA loci, peaking at DRB1 and bottoming out at HLA-C.

The PCR ran on 60 Vbeta and 13 Jbeta primers. Profiled with immunoSEQ multiplex PCR; TCRdb holds only in-frame clones, not every one. The data hold more than 80,000 clones, with around 81% observed a single time. This clone occurred once. No antigen is known for it. This CDR3 contains 15 residues. V was pared by 4 bases and J by 1 base, with 6 bases of the junction left unmatched. Germline CDR1 SGHAT, CDR2 FQNNGV. Sequenced: PBMCs. The chain is built from TRBV11-2 and TRBJ1-1; TRBD1 agrees at 7 bases. The sequence derives from a female donor in good health and CMV-seropositive. CDR3 DNA sequence: TGTGCCAGCAGCTACACAGGGGTTCAGAACACTGAAGCTTTCTTT. It is translated as CASSYTGVQNTEAFF.